A selection of T cell receptor beta chains follows, all from one sample in a study of PD-1 blockade in classical Hodgkin lymphoma. Only in-frame clones appear in the TCRdb table, and some are missing; sequencing was by immunoSEQ multiplex PCR. The profile covers 20,000 to 25,000 clones, with roughly 94% appearing a single time and about 5% taken by the ten largest. The sequenced sample consisted of peripheral blood mononuclear cells (PBMCs). The origin of the receptors is a human donor with classical Hodgkin lymphoma. Both conserved end residues are part of each CDR3. Fields, in order: D gene, V gene, J gene, clone size, CDR3 DNA, CDR3 protein. A D gene is named only where the DNA matches it firmly. Only part of the rows carry a size: once, few, many, or a class if the clone is expanded.

TRBD2	TRBV4-2	TRBJ2-1	.	TGTGCCAGCAGCCAAGGCAGAGCTAGCGGGAGATACAATGAGCAGTTCTTC	CASSQGRASGRYNEQFF
.	TRBV5-4	TRBJ2-1	.	TGTGCCAGCAGCTTGAGGACTGCTGCTGTCCATGAGCAGTTCTTC	CASSLRTAAVHEQFF
.	TRBV29-1	TRBJ2-5	once	TGCAGCGTTGAAGGCTATACAGATGCGCAAGAGACCCAGTACTTC	CSVEGYTDAQETQYF
.	TRBV18	TRBJ1-1	.	TGTGCCAGCTCACCACGTCAGGGGCTGGAAGCTTTCTTT	CASSPRQGLEAFF
.	TRBV18	TRBJ2-3	once	TGTGCCAGCTCACCGACTAGGGAGAGCACAGATACGCAGTATTTT	CASSPTRESTDTQYF
TRBD1	TRBV25-1	TRBJ2-7	.	TGTGCCAGCAGTGAGAAGGGGACAGGGTCCTACGAGCAGTACTTC	CASSEKGTGSYEQYF
.	TRBV11-2	TRBJ2-1	.	TGTGCCAGCAGCTTGACTCTCGAGCAGTTCTTC	CASSLTLEQFF
.	TRBV27	TRBJ1-1	.	.	CASSTSNTEAFF
.	TRBV15	TRBJ2-3	.	TGTGCCACCAGGCTGAGTAAGGTCACAGATACGCAGTATTTT	CATRLSKVTDTQYF
TRBD2	TRBV9	TRBJ2-5	.	TGTGCCAGCAGCCCTCGTCGGGGAATGGCAACTAGCGGGGGAGAGACCCAGTACTTC	CASSPRRGMATSGGETQYF
.	TRBV5-1	TRBJ2-7	once	TGCGCCAGCAGCCCCCTCGGTGGCGCGGGATACGAGCAGTACTTC	CASSPLGGAGYEQYF
.	TRBV7-2	TRBJ2-4	.	TGTGCCAGCAGCTTAGCCAGGGCCCAAAACATTCAGTACTTC	CASSLARAQNIQYF
.	TRBV9	TRBJ2-7	.	TGTGCCAGCAGCGTATCAGGGGTGGGGGACGAGCAGTACTTC	CASSVSGVGDEQYF
.	TRBV7-2	TRBJ2-7	few	TGTGCCAGCAGCCCGAGGTGGGGGCACACCTACGAGCAGTACTTC	CASSPRWGHTYEQYF
.	TRBV6-6	TRBJ2-4	.	TGTGCCAGCTGTTTCTCTTGGGGGAACATTCAGTACTTC	CASCFSWGNIQYF
.	TRBV4-3	TRBJ2-7	.	TGCGCCAGCAGCCAAGAAATAGAGCTTCTGGGGGCGAAGCTTATTTTC	CASSQEIELLGAKLIF
.	TRBV25-1	TRBJ1-5	.	TGTGCCAGCAGTGAACTAGGGTTAAATCAGCCCCAGCATTTT	CASSELGLNQPQHF
TRBD2	TRBV9	TRBJ2-5	.	TGTGCCAGCAGCCTCGGACTAGGAGAGACCCAGTACTTC	CASSLGLGETQYF
TRBD1	TRBV6-5	TRBJ1-1	.	TGTGCCAGCAGTTACGAGGACAGGGACACTGAAGCTTTCTTT	CASSYEDRDTEAFF
.	TRBV21-1	TRBJ1-3	.	TGTGCCAGCAGCAAAGAAACGGCAGTTTTCCGACCGGTCGCGTTCTCTGGAAACACCATATATTTT	CASSKETAVFRPVAFSGNTIYF
.	TRBV4-2	TRBJ2-5	once	TGTGCCAGCAGCCAAGATGCCAGGACCACTACATGGTACCAAGAGACCCAGTACTTC	CASSQDARTTTWYQETQYF
TRBD1	TRBV6-1	TRBJ2-2	.	TGTGCCAGCAGTGGGACAGGGGGCGACACCGGGGAGCTGTTTTTT	CASSGTGGDTGELFF
TRBD1	TRBV29-1	TRBJ1-2	.	TGCAGCACGGACAGGGGGTACTATGGCTACACCTTC	CSTDRGYYGYTF
.	TRBV7-8	TRBJ1-5	.	TGTGCCAGCAGCTTGCTTGTCCGCGGGGAATATAGCAATCAGCCCCAGCATTTT	CASSLLVRGEYSNQPQHF
.	TRBV9	TRBJ2-7	.	TGTGCCAGCAGCGTAGATACCAGCCCTTACGAGCAGTACTTC	CASSVDTSPYEQYF
.	TRBV19	TRBJ1-1	.	TGTGCCAGTAGTGGAGGGATTACTGAAGCTTTCTTT	CASSGGITEAFF
.	TRBV4-3	TRBJ1-5	medium-sized	TGCGCCAGCAGCCAAGATGGCAGGCTCTATCAGCCCCAGCATTTT	CASSQDGRLYQPQHF
.	TRBV4-1	TRBJ1-4	.	TGCGCCAGCAGCCAAGTCGCGGTTGAAAAACTGTTTTTT	CASSQVAVEKLFF
.	TRBV19	TRBJ2-1	.	TGTGCCAGTGCTCTCGGGGGCCGCCCTATCAATGAGCAGTTCTTC	CASALGGRPINEQFF
.	TRBV19	TRBJ1-6	.	TGTGCCAGTAGTTGGCGGACGAACTATAATTCACCCCTCCACTTT	CASSWRTNYNSPLHF
.	TRBV5-1	TRBJ2-7	medium-sized	TGCGCCAGCAGCTTGGCGGCATCCTACGAGCAGTACTTC	CASSLAASYEQYF
.	TRBV2	TRBJ2-3	.	TGTGCCAGCAGTGACTTGGCAGGGGAGACAGATACGCAGTATTTT	CASSDLAGETDTQYF
TRBD1	TRBV6-6	TRBJ2-2	once	TGTGCCAGCAGCAGGGGGACCGGGGAGCTGTTTTTT	CASSRGTGELFF
.	TRBV5-1	TRBJ2-2	.	TGCGCCAGCAGCCGGACACTCGGCGACACCGGGGAGCTGTTTTTT	CASSRTLGDTGELFF
.	TRBV4-3	TRBJ2-1	.	TGCGCCAGCAGCCAAGAACGCACTAGCCACAATGAGCAGTTCTTC	CASSQERTSHNEQFF
TRBD1	TRBV18	TRBJ2-7	.	TGTGCCAGCTCACCGGACAGGTTTAATTCTCACGAGCAGTACTTC	CASSPDRFNSHEQYF
.	TRBV5-8	TRBJ2-5	.	TGTGCCAGCAGCTGGGACCCGGCCCGGACCCAGTACTTC	CASSWDPARTQYF
.	TRBV6-5	TRBJ1-1	once	TGTGCCAGCAGGTTCCAAGGGAACACTGAAGCTTTCTTT	CASRFQGNTEAFF
.	TRBV11-3	TRBJ2-2	.	TGTGCCAGCAGCCCCAGGTTGGGGGTAGCGAACACCGGGGAGCTGTTTTTT	CASSPRLGVANTGELFF
.	TRBV6-6	TRBJ2-1	.	TGTGCCAGCAGACGGCCCAGCTCCTACAATGAGCAGTTCTTC	CASRRPSSYNEQFF
.	TRBV5-1	TRBJ2-5	.	TGCGCCAGCAGGAGGGGGACAAACCAAGAGACCCAGTACTTC	CASRRGTNQETQYF
.	TRBV25-1	TRBJ1-6	.	TGTGCCAGCAGCGGAATAAACCGGGACGGGATGTCACCCCTCCACTTT	CASSGINRDGMSPLHF
.	TRBV28	TRBJ1-5	.	TGTGCCAGCAGTAGGGGTTCCAATCAGCCCCAGCATTTT	CASSRGSNQPQHF
.	TRBV12-5	TRBJ1-1	once	TGTGCTAGTGGTTGGTGGGGCGGGCCAAGGAACACTGAAGCTTTCTTT	CASGWWGGPRNTEAFF
.	TRBV4-1	TRBJ1-2	.	TGCGCCAGCAGCCCATATCTCGGGGGCAACTATGGCTACACCTTC	CASSPYLGGNYGYTF
.	TRBV9	TRBJ1-2	.	TGTGCCAGCAGCGTAGGGCCGTGGGATATTAGCTATGGCTACACCTTC	CASSVGPWDISYGYTF
TRBD2	TRBV7-9	TRBJ2-2	.	TGTGCCAGCAGCTTAAGGGGACTAGCGATCACCGGGGAGCTGTTTTTT	CASSLRGLAITGELFF
.	TRBV6-1	TRBJ2-6	.	TGTGCCAGCAGTGAAGCGGGGGCTGGGGCCAACGTCCTGACTTTC	CASSEAGAGANVLTF
.	TRBV6-1	TRBJ1-2	.	TGTGCCAGCAGTGAACACCCCTACTATGGCTACACCTTC	CASSEHPYYGYTF
TRBD1	TRBV9	TRBJ1-2	.	TGTGCCAGCGGTGGCTGGGCAGCCGGGACAGACTATGGCTACACCTTC	CASGGWAAGTDYGYTF
.	TRBV19	TRBJ1-6	.	TGTGCCAGTAGCCCCACCCAGGGCACCTATAATTCACCCCTCCACTTT	CASSPTQGTYNSPLHF
.	TRBV6-5	TRBJ1-5	once	TGTGCCAGCAGAGGGCCAGACTATCAGCCCCAGCATTTT	CASRGPDYQPQHF
TRBD1	TRBV11-2	TRBJ1-2	.	TGTGCCAGCAGCCCTACAGGGGAGGGTGGCTACACCTTC	CASSPTGEGGYTF
.	TRBV18	TRBJ2-3	.	TGTGCCAGCTCACCATTTACAGGGACTGATACGCAGTATTTT	CASSPFTGTDTQYF
.	TRBV4-1	TRBJ1-2	.	TGCGCCAGCAGCCAAGATAGGCAGGGGAGGGGAAACACCTTC	CASSQDRQGRGNTF
TRBD1	TRBV5-5	TRBJ2-1	once	TGTGCCAGCAGTCACCGGGACAGGGTCCACAATGAGCAGTTCTTC	CASSHRDRVHNEQFF
.	TRBV11-2	TRBJ1-1	.	TGTGCCAGCAGCCCCCCTGGGGGACGACGGAACACTGAAGCTTTCTTT	CASSPPGGRRNTEAFF
.	TRBV20-1	TRBJ2-5	.	TGCAGTGCGGACAGCCAAGAGACCCAGTACTTC	CSADSQETQYF
.	TRBV2	TRBJ2-1	.	TGTGCCAGCAGTGAACCGGGCAGCACCAATGAGCAGTTCTTC	CASSEPGSTNEQFF